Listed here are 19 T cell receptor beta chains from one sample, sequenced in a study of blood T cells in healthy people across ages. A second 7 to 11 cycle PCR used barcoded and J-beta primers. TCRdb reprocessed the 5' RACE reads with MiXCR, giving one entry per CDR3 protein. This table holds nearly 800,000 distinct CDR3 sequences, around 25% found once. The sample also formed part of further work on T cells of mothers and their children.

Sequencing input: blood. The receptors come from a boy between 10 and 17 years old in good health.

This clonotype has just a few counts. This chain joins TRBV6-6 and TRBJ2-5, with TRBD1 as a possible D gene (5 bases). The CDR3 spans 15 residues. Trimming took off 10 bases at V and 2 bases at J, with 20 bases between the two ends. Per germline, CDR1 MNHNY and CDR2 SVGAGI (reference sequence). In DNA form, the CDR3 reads TGTGCCACCCGCACGCAGGGTGTGGGGCAAGAGACCCAGTACTTC. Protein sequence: CATRTQGVGQETQYF.

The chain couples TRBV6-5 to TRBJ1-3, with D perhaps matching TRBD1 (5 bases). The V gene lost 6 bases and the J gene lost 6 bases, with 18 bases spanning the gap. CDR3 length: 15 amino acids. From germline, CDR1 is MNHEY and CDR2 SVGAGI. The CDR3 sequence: CASRRGVQALNTIYF. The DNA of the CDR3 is TGTGCCAGCAGGAGGGGAGTTCAGGCGCTAAACACCATATATTTT.

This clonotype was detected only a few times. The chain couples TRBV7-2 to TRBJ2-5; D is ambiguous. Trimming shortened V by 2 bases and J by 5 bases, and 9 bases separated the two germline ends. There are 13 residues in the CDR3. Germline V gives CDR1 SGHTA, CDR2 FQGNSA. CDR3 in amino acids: CASSLYLPETQYF. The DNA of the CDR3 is TGTGCCAGCAGCTTATACCTTCCCGAGACCCAGTACTTC.

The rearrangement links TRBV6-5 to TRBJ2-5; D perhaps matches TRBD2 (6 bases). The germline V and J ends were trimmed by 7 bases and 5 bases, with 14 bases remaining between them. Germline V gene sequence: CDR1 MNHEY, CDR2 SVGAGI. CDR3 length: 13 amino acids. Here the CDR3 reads CASTEGERETQYF. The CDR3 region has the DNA TGTGCCAGCACGGAGGGCGAGAGGGAGACCCAGTACTTC.

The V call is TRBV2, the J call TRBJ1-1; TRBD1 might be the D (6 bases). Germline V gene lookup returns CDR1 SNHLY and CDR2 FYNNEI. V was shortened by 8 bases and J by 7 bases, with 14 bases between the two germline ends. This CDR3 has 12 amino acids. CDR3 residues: CASGQWDIEAFF. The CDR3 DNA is TGTGCCAGCGGACAGTGGGACATTGAAGCTTTCTTT.

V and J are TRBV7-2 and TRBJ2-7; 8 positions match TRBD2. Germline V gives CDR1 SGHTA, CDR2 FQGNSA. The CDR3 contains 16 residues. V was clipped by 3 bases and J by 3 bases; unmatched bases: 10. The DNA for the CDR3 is TGTGCCAGCAGCTTTTCCCGAACGGGGGGGCTCTACGAGCAGTACTTC. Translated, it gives CASSFSRTGGLYEQYF.

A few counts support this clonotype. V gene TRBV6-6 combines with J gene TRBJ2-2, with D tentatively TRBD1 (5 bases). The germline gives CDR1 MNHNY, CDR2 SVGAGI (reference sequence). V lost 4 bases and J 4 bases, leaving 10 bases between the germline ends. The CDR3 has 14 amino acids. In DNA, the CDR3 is TGTGCCAGCAGTTGGGGCCCAGGCACCGGGGAGCTGTTTTTT. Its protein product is CASSWGPGTGELFF.

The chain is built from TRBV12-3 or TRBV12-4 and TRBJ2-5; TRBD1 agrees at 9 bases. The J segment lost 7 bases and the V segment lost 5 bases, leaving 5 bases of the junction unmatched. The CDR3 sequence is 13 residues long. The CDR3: CASSRTGDGTQYF. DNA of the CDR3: TGTGCCAGCAGTAGGACAGGGGATGGGACCCAGTACTTC.

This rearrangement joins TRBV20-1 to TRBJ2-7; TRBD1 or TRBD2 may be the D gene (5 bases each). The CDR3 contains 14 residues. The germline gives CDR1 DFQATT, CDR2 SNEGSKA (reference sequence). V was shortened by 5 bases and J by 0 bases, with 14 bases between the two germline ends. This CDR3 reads CSASGTLDSYEQYF. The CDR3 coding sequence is TGCAGTGCTTCCGGGACCCTAGACTCCTACGAGCAGTACTTC.

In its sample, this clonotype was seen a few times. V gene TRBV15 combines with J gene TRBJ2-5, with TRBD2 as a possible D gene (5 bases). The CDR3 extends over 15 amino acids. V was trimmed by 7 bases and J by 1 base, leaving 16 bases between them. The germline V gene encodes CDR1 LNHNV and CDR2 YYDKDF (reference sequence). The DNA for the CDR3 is TGTGCCACCACCGAAACCCGGGGTTTCCAAGAGACCCAGTACTTC. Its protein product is CATTETRGFQETQYF.

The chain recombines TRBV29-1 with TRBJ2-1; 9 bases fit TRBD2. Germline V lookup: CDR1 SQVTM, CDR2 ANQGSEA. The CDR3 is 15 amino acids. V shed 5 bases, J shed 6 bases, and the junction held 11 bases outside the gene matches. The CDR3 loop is CSVHLIAGAVNEQFF. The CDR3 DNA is TGCAGCGTTCACCTTATAGCGGGAGCGGTCAATGAGCAGTTCTTC.

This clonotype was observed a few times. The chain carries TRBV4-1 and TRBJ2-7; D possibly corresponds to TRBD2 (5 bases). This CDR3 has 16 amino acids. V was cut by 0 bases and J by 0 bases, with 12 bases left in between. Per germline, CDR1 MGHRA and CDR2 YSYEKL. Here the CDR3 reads CASSQDPSPSSYEQYF. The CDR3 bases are TGCGCCAGCAGCCAAGATCCTAGCCCGAGCTCCTACGAGCAGTACTTC.

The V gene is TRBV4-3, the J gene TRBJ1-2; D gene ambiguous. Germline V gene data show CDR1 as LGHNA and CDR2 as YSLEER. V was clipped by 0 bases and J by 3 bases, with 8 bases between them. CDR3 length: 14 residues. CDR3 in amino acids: CASSQDPGDYGYTF. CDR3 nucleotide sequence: TGCGCCAGCAGCCAAGATCCTGGGGACTATGGCTACACCTTC.

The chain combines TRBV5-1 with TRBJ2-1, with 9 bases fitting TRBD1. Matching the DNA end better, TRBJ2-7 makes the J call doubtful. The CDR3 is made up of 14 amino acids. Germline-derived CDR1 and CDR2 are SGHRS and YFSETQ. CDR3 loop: CASSPIQGAGEQYF. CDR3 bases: TGCGCCAGCAGCCCGATACAGGGGGCGGGCGAGCAGTACTTC.

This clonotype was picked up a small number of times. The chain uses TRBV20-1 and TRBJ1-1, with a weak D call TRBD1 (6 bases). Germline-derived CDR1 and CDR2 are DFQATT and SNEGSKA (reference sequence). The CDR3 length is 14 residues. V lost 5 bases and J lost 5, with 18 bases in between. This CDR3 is CSARYTGILTEAFF. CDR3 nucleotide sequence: TGCAGTGCTCGATACACAGGGATCCTAACTGAAGCTTTCTTT.

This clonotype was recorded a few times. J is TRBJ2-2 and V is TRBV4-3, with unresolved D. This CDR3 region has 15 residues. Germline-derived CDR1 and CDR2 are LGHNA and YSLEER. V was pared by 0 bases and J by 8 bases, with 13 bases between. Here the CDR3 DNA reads TGCGCCAGCAGCCAAGATTGGACGTCTCCGGGGGAGCTGTTTTTT. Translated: CASSQDWTSPGELFF.

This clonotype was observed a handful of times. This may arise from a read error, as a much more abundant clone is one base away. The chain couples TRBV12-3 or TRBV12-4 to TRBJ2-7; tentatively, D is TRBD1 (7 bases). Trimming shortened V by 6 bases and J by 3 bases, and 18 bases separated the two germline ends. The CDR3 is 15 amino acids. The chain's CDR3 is CASSRGEVGDYEQYF. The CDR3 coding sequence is TGTGCCAGCAGCAGGGGGGAAGTGGGGGACTACGAGCAGTACTTC.

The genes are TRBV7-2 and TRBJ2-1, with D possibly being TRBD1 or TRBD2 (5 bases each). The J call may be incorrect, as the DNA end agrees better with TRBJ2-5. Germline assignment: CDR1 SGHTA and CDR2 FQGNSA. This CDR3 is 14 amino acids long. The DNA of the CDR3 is TGTGCCAGCAGCTCGGATGGGGGTTCGGAGACCCAGTACTTC. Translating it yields CASSSDGGSETQYF.

CDR3 nucleotides: TGCGCCAGCAGCCCGGACAGCGCCACAGATACGCAGTATTTT. Translation: CASSPDSATDTQYF. The genes are TRBV5-1 and TRBJ2-3; possible D gene TRBD1, 6 bases. The CDR3 is 14 residues long. Trimming took 4 bases from V and 2 from J, leaving 11 bases between them. The germline CDR1 and CDR2 sequences are SGHRS and YFSETQ.